The 15 T cell receptor beta chains listed next were all sequenced from one sample in a study of blood T cell repertoires in COVID-19. Here immunoSEQ multiplex PCR was the method, and the copy in TCRdb shows in-frame clones only, minus some. The sample includes over 130,000 clones, 85% of them seen just once. Sequencing was carried out using peripheral blood. The receptor set was obtained from a man aged 50-59 years with acute or convalescent COVID-19.

The V gene is TRBV7-8, the J gene TRBJ2-2; the match to TRBD1 covers 9 bases. Trimming at V came to 1 base and at J to 3 bases, leaving 6 bases not matched to a gene. Germline CDR1 and CDR2: SGHVS and FQNEAQ. This CDR3 region has 17 residues. CDR3 residues: CASSLGDRALYTGELFF. The CDR3, as DNA: TGTGCCAGCAGCTTAGGGGACAGGGCCCTTTACACCGGGGAGCTGTTTTTT.

The chain links TRBV6-2 or TRBV6-3 to TRBJ1-1, with unresolved D. CDR1 is MNHEY, CDR2 SVGEGT, per germline. The CDR3 covers 12 residues. V dropped 2 bases and J dropped 7 bases, with 8 bases sitting between them. CDR3 nucleotide sequence: TGTGCCAGCAGTTACCCGAAGCTTGAAGCTTTCTTT. Translated, it gives CASSYPKLEAFF.

The chain joins TRBV7-2 to TRBJ1-3; D uncertain. Trimming cost V 5 bases and J 0 bases, with 11 bases left between them. The CDR3 totals 15 residues. Per germline, CDR1 SGHTA and CDR2 FQGNSA. The CDR3 protein is CASSPYSSSGNTIYF. CDR3 nucleotide sequence: TGTGCCAGCAGCCCATACTCTTCCTCTGGAAACACCATATATTTT.

The chain combines TRBV10-3 with TRBJ1-5; possibly TRBD1 for D (6 bases). V dropped 3 bases and J dropped 2 bases, with 11 bases sitting between them. The CDR3 runs to 15 residues. CDR1 ENHRY and CDR2 SYGVKD come from the germline V gene. CDR3 protein: CAISERGGGNQPQHF. The CDR3 DNA reads TGTGCCATCAGTGAAAGAGGGGGTGGCAATCAGCCCCAGCATTTT.

The rearrangement uses TRBV7-8 and TRBJ2-5; D is unclear. V dropped 11 bases and J dropped 5 bases, with 21 bases sitting between them. The germline V gene encodes CDR1 SGHVS and CDR2 FQNEAQ. This CDR3 has 14 residues. The CDR3 loop reads CASRFGEYEETQYF. The CDR3 DNA reads TGTGCCTCCCGTTTTGGAGAATATGAGGAGACCCAGTACTTC.

The J gene is TRBJ1-3, the V gene TRBV4-2, with D uncertain. This CDR3 contains 17 residues. The V end lost 4 bases, the J end lost 0 bases, and 16 bases lay between the germline ends. Germline CDR1 and CDR2: LGHNA and YNFKEQ. The CDR3 region has the DNA TGTGCCAGCAGCCCCGAACAGTTTAAGACCTCTGGAAACACCATATATTTT. Its translation: CASSPEQFKTSGNTIYF.

The CDR3: CASSRRGGGETQYF. The CDR3 coding sequence is TGTGCCAGCAGCAGGAGGGGCGGTGGGGAGACCCAGTACTTC. V and J are TRBV7-3 and TRBJ2-5; D might be TRBD2 (6 bases). The CDR3 has 14 residues. V gave up 5 bases and J gave up 5 bases, with 15 bases separating them. CDR1 is SGHTA, CDR2 FQGTGA, per germline.

The rearrangement uses TRBV6-5 and TRBJ2-1; D unclear. The CDR3 spans 11 residues. Trimming pared 6 bases from V and 13 bases from J, leaving 13 bases between. Germline CDR1 is MNHEY and CDR2 is SVGAGI. The CDR3 reads CASRETTHQFF. CDR3 DNA sequence: TGTGCCAGCAGAGAGACAACGCACCAGTTCTTC.

J is TRBJ1-5 and V is TRBV11-2; D gene unclear. The germline V gene has CDR1 SGHAT and CDR2 FQNNGV. CDR3 length: 14 amino acids. V lost 1 base and J lost 2, with 6 bases in between. The CDR3 loop is CASSLGERNQPQHF. The CDR3 region has the DNA TGTGCCAGCAGCTTAGGGGAGCGCAATCAGCCCCAGCATTTT.

This clone was seen only a few times. J is TRBJ2-5 and V is TRBV19; TRBD1 matches 10 bases. CDR3 length equals 14 residues. The V gene's germline CDR1 is LNHDA and CDR2 SQIVND (reference sequence). V lost 6 bases, J lost 4 bases, and 5 bases stayed unmatched. CDR3 in amino acids: CASSRQGARETQYF. CDR3 bases: TGTGCCAGTAGCAGACAGGGGGCGCGAGAGACCCAGTACTTC.

The chain joins TRBV28 to TRBJ1-5, with D perhaps TRBD1 (6 bases). The V end lost 3 bases, the J end lost 6 bases, and 12 bases lay between the germline ends. This CDR3 has 14 amino acids. The germline CDR1 and CDR2 sequences are MDHEN and SYDVKM. The CDR3 protein is CASSFSRGSQPQHF. In DNA, the CDR3 is TGTGCCAGCAGTTTTAGCAGGGGATCTCAGCCCCAGCATTTT.

The chain has TRBV5-8 and TRBJ2-1, with 9 bases that match TRBD1. The V gene's germline CDR1 is SGHTS and CDR2 YDEGEE. V shed 3 bases, J shed 8 bases, and the junction held 9 bases outside the gene matches. The CDR3 sequence is 15 residues long. The CDR3 reads CASSSGQGRHDEQFF. Here the CDR3 DNA reads TGTGCCAGCAGCTCGGGACAGGGTCGTCACGATGAGCAGTTCTTC.

This clone was seen more than once but under ten times. This chain joins TRBV9 and TRBJ2-2; 14 bases are a match to TRBD2. This CDR3 is built from 21 residues. With V trimmed by 4 bases and J by 0 bases, 14 bases remained unmatched. Germline V lookup: CDR1 SGDLS, CDR2 YYNGEE. CDR3 sequence reads: CASSNPSGLAGVSANTGELFF. The CDR3 DNA reads TGTGCCAGCAGCAACCCATCGGGACTAGCGGGAGTCTCAGCGAACACCGGGGAGCTGTTTTTT.

In this sample, this clone turned up once. The chain has TRBV5-1 and TRBJ2-5; 8 bases line up with TRBD2. CDR1 SGHRS and CDR2 YFSETQ come from the germline V gene. Trimming at V came to 0 bases and at J to 2 bases, leaving 3 bases not matched to a gene. The CDR3 spans 15 residues. The CDR3 DNA follows: TGCGCCAGCAGCTTGGTTCCGGGGGGGCAAGAGACCCAGTACTTC. It yields the protein CASSLVPGGQETQYF.

The chain combines TRBV6-5 with TRBJ2-2; tentatively, D is TRBD1 (5 bases). V was pared by 2 bases and J by 5 bases, with 9 bases between. This CDR3 contains 14 residues. The germline V gene encodes CDR1 MNHEY and CDR2 SVGAGI. DNA for the CDR3: TGTGCCAGCAGTTACGGGGCGGAGACCGGGGAGCTGTTTTTT. Translating gives CASSYGAETGELFF.